These 20 T cell receptor beta chains were sequenced from one sample in a study of CD8 T cells in Susac syndrome. RNA totalling roughly 0.45 to 1 ug underwent reverse transcription with random hexamers. From the immunoSEQ multiplex PCR reads, TCRdb called clonotypes with MiXCR, one entry per CDR3 protein. The sample has about 110,000 distinct CDR3 sequences; roughly 94% are singletons. Material: CD8+ T cells from PBMCs. These receptors all come from a human donor with Susac syndrome.

This chain joins TRBV29-1 and TRBJ2-3; D is perhaps TRBD2 (6 bases). The CDR3 covers 13 residues. The germline V and J ends were trimmed by 3 bases and 5 bases, with 12 bases remaining between them. Germline V lookup: CDR1 SQVTM, CDR2 ANQGSEA. CDR3 loop: CSVEARGGDTQYF. The CDR3 nucleotides are TGCAGCGTTGAGGCGAGGGGAGGAGATACGCAGTATTTT.

The gene calls are TRBV12-3 or TRBV12-4 and TRBJ1-5; 8 bases agree with TRBD1. The CDR3 has 14 residues. Trimming cost V 5 bases and J 7 bases; bases outside gene matches: 7. CDR3 protein: CASSLDRGGQPQHF. In DNA, the CDR3 is TGTGCCAGCAGTCTTGACAGGGGAGGGCAGCCCCAGCATTTT.

The chain employs TRBV11-2 and TRBJ2-3, with a possible D match to TRBD1 (6 bases). CDR1 and CDR2 (germline): SGHAT, FQNNGV. CDR3 length: 14 residues. V was trimmed by 1 base and J by 4 bases, leaving 9 bases between them. CDR3: CASSLGTGPDTQYF. As DNA, the CDR3 is TGTGCCAGCAGCTTAGGAACAGGGCCAGATACGCAGTATTTT. The whole variable domain, remainder taken from reference TRBV11-2 and TRBJ2-3, is EAGVAQSPRYKIIEKRQSVAFWCNPISGHATLYWYQQILGQGPKLLIQFQNNGVVDDSQLPKDRFSAERLKGVDSTLKIQPAKLEDSAVYLCASSLGTGPDTQYFGPGTRLTVL.

The rearrangement links TRBV9 to TRBJ1-5; D perhaps matches TRBD1 (5 bases). With 0 bases removed from V and 7 bases from J, the gap between germline ends came to 11 bases. The germline gives CDR1 SGDLS, CDR2 YYNGEE. This CDR3 has 14 residues. The CDR3 nucleotides read TGTGCCAGCAGCGTAGGGGGGGGTGGGCAGCCCCAGCATTTT. This encodes CASSVGGGGQPQHF.

The chain combines TRBV7-9 with TRBJ2-7, with D possibly TRBD1 on 5 matching bases. CDR1 and CDR2 from the germline V gene are SEHNR and FQNEAQ (reference sequence). This CDR3 region has 11 residues. V was clipped by 6 bases and J by 6 bases, with 9 bases between them. The CDR3 sequence is CASSSQGEQYF. CDR3 nucleotide sequence: TGTGCCAGCAGTTCTCAGGGCGAGCAGTACTTC.

The chain recombines TRBV29-1 with TRBJ1-3; D not certain. CDR1 is SQVTM and CDR2 is ANQGSEA in the germline V gene. This CDR3 contains 14 residues. Trimming removed 0 bases from V and 1 base from J, with 7 bases in between. DNA for the CDR3: TGCAGCGTTGAAGAGGCGGCATCTGGAAACACCATATATTTT. Its protein is CSVEEAASGNTIYF.

This clonotype was recorded only once. The rearrangement links TRBV19 to TRBJ2-5; the match to TRBD2 covers 7 bases. Per germline, CDR1 LNHDA and CDR2 SQIVND (reference sequence). CDR3 length: 13 amino acids. V lost 7 bases to trimming and J lost 4 bases; unmatched junction nucleotides: 6. CDR3 nucleotide sequence: TGTGCCAGTAATACGGGGGGTATAGAGACCCAGTACTTC. As protein: CASNTGGIETQYF.

The chain carries TRBV5-1 and TRBJ2-2; D ambiguous. V was cut by 4 bases and J by 8 bases, with 6 bases left in between. CDR3 length: 11 residues. Looked up from germline, CDR1 is SGHRS and CDR2 is YFSETQ. Here the CDR3 DNA reads TGCGCCAGCAGCGAAAGGGGGGAGCTGTTTTTT. Its protein product is CASSERGELFF.

This clonotype was seen only once. The V call is TRBV13, the J call TRBJ2-1; 7 positions match TRBD2. J was trimmed by 7 bases and V by 6 bases; bases with no gene match: 3. CDR3 length: 12 amino acids. CDR1 is PRHDT, CDR2 FYEKMQ, per germline (reference sequence). The CDR3 coding sequence is TGTGCCAGCAGTGGGGAGGGGAATGAGCAGTTCTTC. It translates to CASSGEGNEQFF.

This clonotype has only one observation. J is TRBJ2-2 and V is TRBV29-1; D call uncertain. Germline V gene sequence: CDR1 SQVTM, CDR2 ANQGSEA. The CDR3 is made up of 13 amino acids. Deletions cut 2 bases from V and 2 bases from J, with 6 bases between. CDR3 in amino acids: CSVESGNTGELFF. The CDR3 DNA reads as TGCAGCGTTGAATCCGGCAACACCGGGGAGCTGTTTTTT.

The rearrangement uses TRBV4-1 and TRBJ2-7, with a possible D match to TRBD2 (5 bases). The CDR3 runs 14 residues. CDR1 is MGHRA and CDR2 is YSYEKL in the germline V gene. V lost 0 bases, J lost 2 bases, and 8 bases lay in between. Written as DNA, the CDR3 is TGCGCCAGCAGCCAAGATCCCGGGACCTACGAGCAGTACTTC. This gives the protein CASSQDPGTYEQYF.

The V call is TRBV7-9, the J call TRBJ1-1; 7 bases are shared with TRBD1. The CDR3 covers 15 residues. CDR1 and CDR2 (germline): SEHNR, FQNEAQ (reference sequence). The ends lost 6 bases at V and 7 bases at J; junction bases unmatched: 14. This CDR3 reads CASRPTDRDRREAFF. CDR3 in DNA: TGTGCCAGCAGACCCACCGACCGGGACAGACGTGAAGCTTTCTTT. The whole variable domain, filled in from reference TRBV7-9 and TRBJ1-1, reads DTGVSQNPRHKITKRGQNVTFRCDPISEHNRLYWYRQTLGQGPEFLTYFQNEAQLEKSRLLSDRFSAERPKGSFSTLEIQRTEQGDSAMYLCASRPTDRDRREAFFGQGTRLTVV.

The rearrangement links TRBV12-3 or TRBV12-4 to TRBJ1-5; D gene uncertain. The V end was cut by 4 bases, the J end by 1 base, with 5 bases between. This CDR3 comprises 13 residues. This CDR3 is CASSWESNQPQHF. CDR3 DNA: TGTGCCAGCAGTTGGGAGAGCAATCAGCCCCAGCATTTT.

V gene TRBV19 combines with J gene TRBJ1-5; D perhaps matches TRBD1 (5 bases). V dropped 9 bases and J dropped 6 bases, with 15 bases sitting between them. The CDR3 extends over 13 amino acids. The germline V gene encodes CDR1 LNHDA and CDR2 SQIVND (reference sequence). In nucleotides, the CDR3 is TGTGCCAGCTCTTTCGGGGGGATTCAGCCCCAGCATTTT. Encoded protein: CASSFGGIQPQHF.

The chain joins TRBV2 to TRBJ2-1; no clear D gene. V was trimmed by 7 bases and J by 10 bases, leaving 11 bases between them. CDR3 length equals 11 residues. Germline CDR1 reads SNHLY; CDR2 reads FYNNEI. CDR3 in DNA: TGTGCCAGCACCCCCCACCAAGAGCAGTTCTTC. Translating it yields CASTPHQEQFF. Using reference TRBV2 and TRBJ2-1 for the parts outside the CDR3, the full variable domain is EPEVTQTPSHQVTQMGQEVILRCVPISNHLYFYWYRQILGQKVEFLVSFYNNEISEKSEIFDDQFSVERPDGSNFTLKIRSTKLEDSAMYFCASTPHQEQFFGPGTRLTVL.

This chain joins TRBV7-6 and TRBJ1-1, with TRBD1 identical over 7 bases. This CDR3 region has 18 residues. The germline CDR1 and CDR2 sequences are SGHVS and FNYEAQ. Trimming cost V 1 base and J 2 bases; bases outside gene matches: 13. The CDR3 protein is CASSLGPYRTGPNTEAFF. CDR3 DNA sequence: TGTGCCAGCAGCTTAGGGCCGTATAGGACAGGCCCAAACACTGAAGCTTTCTTT.

The V gene is TRBV4-1, the J gene TRBJ2-5, with D unresolved. The CDR3 contains 12 residues. Germline loops: CDR1 MGHRA, CDR2 YSYEKL. V was cut by 4 bases and J by 3 bases, with 6 bases left in between. The CDR3 bases are TGCGCCAGCAGCCCCGATAAAGAGACCCAGTACTTC. This translates into CASSPDKETQYF.

This chain links TRBV2 with TRBJ2-7; 7 positions agree with TRBD2. Trimming at V came to 8 bases and at J to 2 bases, leaving 12 bases not matched to a gene. Germline V gives CDR1 SNHLY, CDR2 FYNNEI. CDR3 length: 15 amino acids. The CDR3 nucleotides read TGTGCCAGCTCGGTCGGCGGGGGTGTTCCCTACGAGCAGTACTTC. The encoded protein is CASSVGGGVPYEQYF.

The V and J genes are TRBV19 and TRBJ2-3; D not resolved. Trimming stripped 3 bases from V and 3 bases from J, with 4 bases between. This CDR3 contains 12 residues. Germline V gene lookup returns CDR1 LNHDA and CDR2 SQIVND (reference sequence). CDR3 sequence: CASSMGTDTQYF. Here the CDR3 DNA reads TGTGCCAGTAGTATGGGAACAGATACGCAGTATTTT.

The genes are TRBV20-1 and TRBJ2-3; D could derive from TRBD1 or TRBD2 (5 bases each). The germline gives CDR1 DFQATT, CDR2 SNEGSKA (reference sequence). V was pared by 6 bases and J by 3 bases, with 16 bases between. The CDR3 runs to 14 residues. CDR3 in DNA: TGCAGTGCCCCCGGGGCTATACTTACAGATACGCAGTATTTT. This sequence encodes CSAPGAILTDTQYF.